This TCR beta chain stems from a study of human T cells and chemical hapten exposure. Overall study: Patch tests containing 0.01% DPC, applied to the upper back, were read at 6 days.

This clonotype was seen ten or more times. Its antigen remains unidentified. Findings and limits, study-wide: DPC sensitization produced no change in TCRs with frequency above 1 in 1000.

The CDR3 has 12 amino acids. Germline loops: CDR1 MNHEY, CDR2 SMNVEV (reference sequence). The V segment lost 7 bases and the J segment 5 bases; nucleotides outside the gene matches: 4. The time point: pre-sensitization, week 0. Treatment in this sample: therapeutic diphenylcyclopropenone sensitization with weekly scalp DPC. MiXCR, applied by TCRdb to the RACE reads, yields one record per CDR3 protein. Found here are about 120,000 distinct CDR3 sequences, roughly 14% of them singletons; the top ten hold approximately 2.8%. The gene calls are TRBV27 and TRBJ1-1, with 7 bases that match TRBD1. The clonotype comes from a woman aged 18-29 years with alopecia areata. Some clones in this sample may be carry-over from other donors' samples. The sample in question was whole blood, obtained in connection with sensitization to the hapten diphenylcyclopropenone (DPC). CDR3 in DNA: TGTGCCAGCAAGAACAGGGGTACTGAAGCTTTCTTT. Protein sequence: CASKNRGTEAFF.